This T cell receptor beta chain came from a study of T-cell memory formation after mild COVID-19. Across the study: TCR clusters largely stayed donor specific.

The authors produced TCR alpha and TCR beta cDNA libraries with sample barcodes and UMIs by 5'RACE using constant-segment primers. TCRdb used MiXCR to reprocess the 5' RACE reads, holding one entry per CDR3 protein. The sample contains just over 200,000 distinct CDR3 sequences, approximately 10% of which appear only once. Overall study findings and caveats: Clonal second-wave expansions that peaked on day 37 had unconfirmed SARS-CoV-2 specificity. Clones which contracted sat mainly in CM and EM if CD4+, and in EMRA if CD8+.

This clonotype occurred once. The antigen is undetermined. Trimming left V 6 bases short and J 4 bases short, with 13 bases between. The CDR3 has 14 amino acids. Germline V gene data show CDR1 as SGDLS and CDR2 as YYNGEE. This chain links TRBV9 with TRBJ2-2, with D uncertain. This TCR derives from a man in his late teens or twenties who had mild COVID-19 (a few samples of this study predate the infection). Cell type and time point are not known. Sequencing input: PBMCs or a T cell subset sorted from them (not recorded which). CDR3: CASNAKGGTGELFF. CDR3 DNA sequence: TGTGCCAGCAACGCAAAGGGCGGCACCGGGGAGCTGTTTTTT. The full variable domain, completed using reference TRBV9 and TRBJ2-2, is DSGVTQTPKHLITATGQRVTLRCSPRSGDLSVYWYQQSLDQGLQFLIQYYNGEERAKGNILERFSAQQFPDLHSELNLSSLELGDSALYFCASNAKGGTGELFFGEGSRLTVL.